Listed below are T cell receptor beta chains from one sample, sequenced in a study of shared clonotypes between healthy human individuals. The table came from immunoSEQ multiplex PCR; TCRdb's copy has only in-frame clones and leaves some out. The sample includes about 870,000 clones, 80% to 95% of them seen just once. The sequencing input was naive CD8+ T cells sorted from blood. The source is a man aged 25 to 45 in good health. Each CDR3 is given with its conserved first and last residue. The D gene is left open where the match is weak. Clone size is shown for a subset of rows, as once, few, many or a class of expanded clone.

.,TRBJ1-2,TRBV10-3,.,TGTGCCATAGGGACGGACGCGGAGGGCTACACCTTC,CAIGTDAEGYTF
.,TRBJ2-6,TRBV6-1,.,TGTGCCAGCAGTGGGAACCTCTCTAGCACAAAGTCGGGCAACGTCCTGACTTTC,CASSGNLSSTKSGNVLTF
.,TRBJ1-4,TRBV7-2,.,TGTGCCAGCAGCTTAAATGCAGGGAGTTTTTCTAATGAAAAACTGTTTTTT,CASSLNAGSFSNEKLFF
.,TRBJ2-2,TRBV7-6,TRBD2,TGTGCCAGCAGCCGAGCGGGAGGGCAGGGCGGGGAGCTGTTTTTT,CASSRAGGQGGELFF
.,TRBJ2-3,TRBV27,.,TGTGCCAGCAGTTTAGGCAGGGGTCGAAGCACAGATACGCAGTATTTT,CASSLGRGRSTDTQYF
.,TRBJ2-7,TRBV7-9,TRBD1,TGTGCCAGCAGCGTGACCGGGACAGGGGCGCACGAGCAGTACTTC,CASSVTGTGAHEQYF
.,TRBJ2-3,TRBV5-1,.,TGCGCCAGCAGCTTGAGGGCCAGCTCAACAGATACGCAGTATTTT,CASSLRASSTDTQYF
.,TRBJ2-7,TRBV4-1,.,TGCGCCAGCAGCCAAGAAGTAGAGTACGAGCAGTACTTC,CASSQEVEYEQYF
.,TRBJ2-1,TRBV7-6,TRBD1,TGTGCCAGCAGCCCAACAGGGGGTTACAATGAGCAGTTCTTC,CASSPTGGYNEQFF
once,TRBJ1-5,TRBV30,.,TGTGCCTGGAGTGCCGACCCGGGACATCATAGCAATCAGCCCCAGCATTTT,CAWSADPGHHSNQPQHF
.,TRBJ2-1,TRBV11-2,TRBD2,TGTGCCAGCAGCTGGCCGGGACTATCCTACAATGAGCAGTTCTTC,CASSWPGLSYNEQFF
.,TRBJ2-3,TRBV27,.,TGTGCCAGCAGTGAGCTCGACAGCGCAGATACGCAGTATTTT,CASSELDSADTQYF
.,TRBJ1-2,TRBV2,.,TGTGCCAGCATCCAAGGGGCAGGGAACTATGGCTACACCTTC,CASIQGAGNYGYTF
.,TRBJ2-6,TRBV7-9,TRBD2,TGTGCCAGCAGCCGGGGACTAGCGGGAGTAGATGGGGCCAACGTCCTGACTTTC,CASSRGLAGVDGANVLTF
.,TRBJ2-7,TRBV4-1,TRBD2,TGCGCCAGCAGCCCGATCGGGAGCGGGAAGAGCTACGAGCAGTACTTC,CASSPIGSGKSYEQYF
.,TRBJ2-1,TRBV29-1,.,TGCAGCGTTGTGACAGGTGCCTACAATGAGCAGTTCTTC,CSVVTGAYNEQFF
once,TRBJ2-5,TRBV7-9,.,TGTGCCAGCACCTACCCCCTTGGATCTTTTGAGACCCAGTACTTC,CASTYPLGSFETQYF
.,TRBJ2-3,TRBV5-6,.,TGTGCCAGCAGCCGAGTTGGGTCAGATACGCAGTATTTT,CASSRVGSDTQYF
.,TRBJ2-3,TRBV7-9,TRBD2,TGTGCCAGCAGCCGGGAGGCTGGCACAGATACGCAGTATTTT,CASSREAGTDTQYF
.,TRBJ2-2,TRBV9,.,TGTGCCAGCAGCTTTCCGGGACACTCCACCGGGGAGCTGTTTTTT,CASSFPGHSTGELFF
.,TRBJ1-1,TRBV6-6,.,TGTGCCAGCACCACACTAGGACATTCCCCCAACACTGAAGCTTTCTTT,CASTTLGHSPNTEAFF
.,TRBJ2-7,TRBV27,.,TGTGCCAGCAGTCCAAACACCTACGAGCAGTACTTC,CASSPNTYEQYF
.,TRBJ2-1,TRBV25-1,.,TGTGCCAGCAGTGAATGGGACGGGAGCCGCTCCTACAATGAGCAGTTCTTC,CASSEWDGSRSYNEQFF
.,TRBJ1-5,TRBV30,.,TGTGCCTGGAGCCCGAATGGGGGAGGAGGTCAGCCCCAGCATTTT,CAWSPNGGGGQPQHF
few,TRBJ2-5,TRBV29-1,.,TGCAGCGCAGGAAGACAGACGCAAGAGACCCAGTACTTC,CSAGRQTQETQYF
.,TRBJ2-1,TRBV11-2,.,TGTGCCAGCAGCTTAGCCCGAGGGTTCGGCAATGAGCAGTTCTTC,CASSLARGFGNEQFF
.,TRBJ2-3,TRBV5-5,TRBD2,TGTGCCAGCAGCCACCTGGGCGCGGGAGAGGCAGATACGCAGTATTTT,CASSHLGAGEADTQYF
.,TRBJ2-2,TRBV19,.,TGTGCCAGCCGGGACCAGAACACCGGGGAGCTGTTTTTT,CASRDQNTGELFF
.,TRBJ1-2,TRBV19,TRBD1,TGTGCCAGTAGTAACCAACAGGGACAGAGAAACTACTATGGCTACACCTTC,CASSNQQGQRNYYGYTF
once,TRBJ1-1,TRBV14,.,TGTGCCAGCAGCCAAGTTCTCGGCACAGGTGGCAGGATCCACACTGAAGCTTTCTTT,CASSQVLGTGGRIHTEAFF
.,TRBJ2-7,TRBV21-1,.,TGTGCCAGCAGCAAGACTGAAAGGACAGGACAATTCTACGAGCAGTACTTC,CASSKTERTGQFYEQYF
.,TRBJ2-5,TRBV27,TRBD2,TGTGCCAGCAGTGCGGGACTAGCGGGAGGGCCTTGGAGCGTAGAGACCCAGTACTTC,CASSAGLAGGPWSVETQYF
.,TRBJ2-3,TRBV7-9,.,TGTGCCAGCAGCTTATTTGGCGGCACAGATACGCAGTATTTT,CASSLFGGTDTQYF
.,TRBJ1-1,TRBV27,.,TGTGCCAGCAGCCCCACGGGGTTCACTGAAGCTTTCTTT,CASSPTGFTEAFF
.,TRBJ2-2,TRBV29-1,TRBD2,TGCAGTGGTATAGCGGGATCGGTCGGGGAGCTGTTTTTT,CSGIAGSVGELFF
.,TRBJ2-4,TRBV7-9,TRBD2,TGTGCCAGCAGCTTAGGGGCGGGAGGATCAAACATTCAGTACTTC,CASSLGAGGSNIQYF
.,TRBJ1-1,TRBV28,.,TGTGCCAGCAGGGAGGAGTTTGAAGCTTTCTTT,CASREEFEAFF
.,TRBJ2-7,TRBV9,TRBD1,TGTGCCAGCAGCGGTGGACAGGGCTACGAGCAGTACTTC,CASSGGQGYEQYF
.,TRBJ2-1,TRBV6-5,TRBD2,TGTGCCAGCAGCGGGACTAGTCTCCACAATGAGCAGTTCTTC,CASSGTSLHNEQFF
.,TRBJ1-5,TRBV6-1,.,TGTGCCAGCAGTGCCGATCCCGGGGAAGCACGGCCCCAGCATTTT,CASSADPGEARPQHF
.,TRBJ2-7,TRBV4-2,.,TGTGCCAGCAGCCCGGGGGACGGCTACGAGCAGTACTTC,CASSPGDGYEQYF
.,TRBJ1-2,TRBV6-1,.,TGTGCCAGCAGTGAGGACTATGGCTACACCTTC,CASSEDYGYTF
.,TRBJ2-1,TRBV5-4,TRBD2,TGTGCCAGCAGCTTGGTACTAGCGGGTTACAATGAGCAGTTCTTC,CASSLVLAGYNEQFF
.,TRBJ2-7,TRBV7-9,TRBD2,TGTGCCAGCAGCTTAGGGGGCCTAGCGGGGTTCTACGAGCAGTACTTC,CASSLGGLAGFYEQYF
.,TRBJ2-7,TRBV15,TRBD2,TGTGCCACCAGCAGAGATTTGGCGGGAGACCCCTACGAGCAGTACTTC,CATSRDLAGDPYEQYF
.,TRBJ2-1,TRBV4-1,TRBD2,TGCGCCAGCAGCCCTAGCGGTAGCTCCTACAATGAGCAGTTCTTC,CASSPSGSSYNEQFF
.,TRBJ2-1,TRBV7-3,TRBD2,TGTGCCAGCAGCTCCCTAGCGGGGGAACAGACGAGCTCCTACAATGAGCAGTTCTTC,CASSSLAGEQTSSYNEQFF
.,TRBJ2-7,TRBV21-1,.,TGTGCCAGCAGCAAAACCAGACTAGCGGGAAGCTACGAGCAGTACTTC,CASSKTRLAGSYEQYF
.,TRBJ2-2,TRBV2,.,TGTGCCAGCACGGATCGGTCTACGGGGGGGGAGCTGTTTTTT,CASTDRSTGGELFF
.,TRBJ2-7,TRBV4-1,.,TGCGCCAGCAGCCAAGAATCTCCCAGGAGCCCCTACGAGCAGTACTTC,CASSQESPRSPYEQYF
.,TRBJ1-5,TRBV2,.,TGTGCCAGCAGTGAAGCGCCAGGGTCGGGTCAGCCCCAGCATTTT,CASSEAPGSGQPQHF